This TCR beta chain was sequenced during a study of blood T cell repertoires in COVID-19. Sequenced by immunoSEQ multiplex PCR; TCRdb stores in-frame clones only, minus some. The sample includes more than 45,000 clones, about 85% of them seen just once. The CDR3 consists of 15 residues. V dropped 1 base and J dropped 2 bases, with 9 bases sitting between them. Germline-derived CDR1 and CDR2 are SGHNT and YYREEE (reference sequence). The sequence was collected from a man aged 35-49 years with active COVID-19. The rearrangement links TRBV5-4 to TRBJ2-2, with D unresolved. The material sequenced was peripheral blood. CDR3 in DNA: TGTGCCAGCAGCTTGTCGGCGGTTAACACCGGGGAGCTGTTTTTT. It translates to CASSLSAVNTGELFF.